Presented here are 16 T cell receptor beta chains from one specimen sequenced in a study of T cell clonality in common variable immunodeficiency. Study-level points and caveats: Reportedly, TCR beta sequences from common variable immunodeficiency showed fewer deletions and N-nucleotide insertions.

For these TCRs, the target antigens are not known. TCRdb's table, derived via immunoSEQ multiplex PCR, lists solely in-frame clones and lacks some. This repertoire lists roughly 29,000 clones without singletons; around 3% sits in the top ten. Sequenced sample: peripheral blood mononuclear cells. These receptors were obtained from a human donor with common variable immunodeficiency.

Worth noting for this clone: The read gets to within 3 residues of the CDR3 end, and the germline J gene fills in the rest. The chain recombines TRBV20-1 with TRBJ2-1; 9 positions agree with TRBD1. The germline V gene has CDR1 DFQATT and CDR2 SNEGSKA (reference sequence). This CDR3 has 15 residues. The trim removed 5 bases at V and 6 bases at J, leaving 11 bases unmatched. CDR3 in amino acids: CSAQPGTGFGNEQFF. Incomplete CDR3 DNA: TGCAGTGCTCAACCCGGGACAGGGTTCGGCAATGAG.

There are many counts of this clone. The read terminates 3 residues ahead of where the CDR3 ends, so the germline J gene completes it. The rearrangement uses TRBV20-1 and TRBJ1-1; 7 bases agree with TRBD1. The germline CDR1 and CDR2 sequences are DFQATT and SNEGSKA (reference sequence). The CDR3 has 11 amino acids. The V gene end was trimmed by 5 bases and the J gene end by 5 bases; junction bases not matched to a gene: 2. The CDR3 bases that were read are TGCAGTGCTCCAGGGGGTACTGAA. Translation gives CSAPGGTE. The full CDR3 protein is CSAPGGTEAFF.

At least ten counts were recorded for this clone. The read terminates 3 residues ahead of where the CDR3 ends, so the germline J gene completes it. This chain joins TRBV7-2 and TRBJ2-7; no clear D gene. Trimming removed 5 bases from V and 2 bases from J, with 13 bases in between. This CDR3 region has 14 residues. Germline CDR1 is SGHTA and CDR2 is FQGNSA. The CDR3 spells CASSPRLVTYEQYF. Incomplete CDR3 DNA: TGTGCCAGCAGCCCCCGACTGGTAACCTACGAG. The whole variable domain, remainder taken from reference TRBV7-2 and TRBJ2-7, is GAGVSQSPSNKVTEKGKDVELRCDPISGHTALYWYRQSLGQGLEFLIYFQGNSAPDKSGLPSDRFSAERTGGSVSTLTIQRTQQEDSAVYLCASSPRLVTYEQYFGPGTRLTVT.

This clone was recorded many times. The read gets to within 3 residues of the CDR3 end, and the germline J gene fills in the rest. This sequence joins TRBV5-1 and TRBJ2-1; D possibly uses TRBD1 or TRBD2 (6 bases each). V was shortened by 4 bases and J by 7 bases, with 18 bases between the two germline ends. The germline CDR1 and CDR2 sequences are SGHRS and YFSETQ. The CDR3 extends over 15 amino acids. This CDR3 is CASSRETGSPNEQFF. The CDR3 bases that were read are TGCGCCAGCAGCCGGGAGACAGGATCTCCGAATGAG.

This clone occurred many times. The CDR3 end is not reached by the read, which stops 3 residues before it; the germline J gene fills it in. The chain couples TRBV18 to TRBJ1-6; no firm D call. Germline CDR1 reads KGHSH; CDR2 reads LQKENI. CDR3 length: 15 amino acids. The germline V and J ends were trimmed by 4 bases and 5 bases, with 12 bases remaining between them. The chain's CDR3 is CASSLSGLNNSPLHF. The part of the CDR3 DNA that was read is TGTGCCAGCTCACTATCAGGACTAAATAATTCACCC.

A few counts support this clone. The read ends 3 residues shy of where the CDR3 ends; the end is completed using the germline J gene. The V and J genes are TRBV7-9 and TRBJ1-3; D is unresolved. Germline CDR1 SEHNR, CDR2 FQNEAQ (reference sequence). The CDR3 covers 12 residues. V was clipped by 2 bases and J by 4 bases, with 3 bases between them. CDR3 bases read: TGTGCCAGCAGCTTATTAGGAAACACC. Amino acid sequence: CASSLLGNT. The CDR3 in its entirety is CASSLLGNTIYF.

A few counts support this clone. CDR3 bases read: TGTGCCAGCTCACCGAGTAGCAGTCTTGGA. This sequence encodes CASSPSSSLG. The entire CDR3 reads CASSPSSSLGAFF. The chain joins TRBV18 to TRBJ1-1; D unclear. With the read ending 3 residues before the CDR3 end, the germline J gene is used to fill in that end. The CDR3 is 13 amino acids. Germline CDR1 and CDR2: KGHSH and LQKENI.

In the case of this clone: Sequencing ends 3 residues short of the CDR3 end; the germline J gene provides the rest. V usage is TRBV7-3 and J usage is TRBJ2-1, with D uncertain. The germline CDR1 and CDR2 sequences are SGHTA and FQGTGA. This CDR3 is 16 amino acids long. Trimming took off 2 bases at V and 6 bases at J, with 17 bases between the two ends. The CDR3 region is CASSLYKVGPLNEQFF. CDR3 DNA, as far as it was read: TGTGCCAGCAGCTTATACAAGGTAGGGCCACTCAATGAG. Full variable domain (outside the CDR3, taken from reference TRBV7-3 and TRBJ2-1): GAGVSQTPSNKVTEKGKYVELRCDPISGHTALYWYRQSLGQGPEFLIYFQGTGAADDSGLPNDRFFAVRPEGSVSTLKIQRTERGDSAVYLCASSLYKVGPLNEQFFGPGTRLTVL.

This clone was picked up a small number of times. The read comes to an end 3 residues before the CDR3 does, leaving the germline J gene to fill in the end. This chain links TRBV19 with TRBJ2-2; a possible D gene is TRBD1 (6 bases). CDR1 and CDR2 (germline): LNHDA, SQIVND (reference sequence). The CDR3 covers 15 residues. Between the trimmed V and J ends, which lost 5 bases and 5 bases, there was a span of 15 bases. CDR3 amino acids: CASSSYLRGTGELFF. The CDR3 bases that were read are TGTGCCAGTAGTTCTTACCTCAGGGGTACCGGGGAG. The whole variable domain, filled in from reference TRBV19 and TRBJ2-2, reads DGGITQSPKYLFRKEGQNVTLSCEQNLNHDAMYWYRQDPGQGLRLIYYSQIVNDFQKGDIAEGYSVSREKKESFPLTVTSAQKNPTAFYLCASSSYLRGTGELFFGEGSRLTVL.

This clone was found many times. With the read ending 3 residues before the CDR3 end, the germline J gene is used to fill in that end. This chain links TRBV10-3 with TRBJ1-5; TRBD1 is a possible D gene (6 bases). CDR1 is ENHRY, CDR2 SYGVKD, per germline. Trimming took off 0 bases at V and 6 bases at J, with 9 bases between the two ends. There are 14 residues in the CDR3. This CDR3 reads CAISESGGGQPQHF. The covered CDR3 bases are TGTGCCATCAGTGAGTCAGGGGGAGGTCAGCCC.

This clone was recorded at least ten times. With the read ending 3 residues before the CDR3 end, the germline J gene is used to fill in that end. The chain recombines TRBV29-1 with TRBJ2-3; 7 bases map to TRBD1. CDR1 and CDR2 (germline): SQVTM, ANQGSEA. J was trimmed by 2 bases and V by 5 bases; bases with no gene match: 10. This CDR3 region has 15 residues. The CDR3 bases that were read are TGCAGCGTTTACCCCGTGACAGGGCTCACAGATACG. Translating it yields CSVYPVTGLTDT. The whole CDR3 sequence is CSVYPVTGLTDTQYF.

About this clone itself: The read falls 3 residues short of the CDR3 end, and the missing part is taken from the germline J gene. The chain joins TRBV6-1 to TRBJ2-3, with D possibly matching TRBD2 (6 bases). V dropped 2 bases and J dropped 4 bases, with 16 bases sitting between them. The CDR3 is 16 residues long. Looked up from germline, CDR1 is MNHNS and CDR2 is SASEGT. The CDR3 DNA, read in part, is TGTGCCAGCAGTGAAATGGGGGGTCCCTGGGCAGATACG. This codes for CASSEMGGPWADT. The CDR3 reads in full as CASSEMGGPWADTQYF.

Comment on this clone: The CDR3 is cut off 3 residues early in the read; its end comes from the germline J gene. The rearrangement links TRBV18 to TRBJ1-3; 7 bases line up with TRBD1. Trimming at V came to 6 bases and at J to 7 bases, leaving 6 bases not matched to a gene. CDR1 and CDR2 (germline): KGHSH, LQKENI. The CDR3 runs 13 residues. The CDR3 here is CASSRDSGNTIYF. CDR3 DNA (partial): TGTGCCAGCTCGCGGGACAGTGGGAACACC. The whole variable domain, filled in from reference TRBV18 and TRBJ1-3, reads NAGVMQNPRHLVRRRGQEARLRCSPMKGHSHVYWYRQLPEEGLKFMVYLQKENIIDESGMPKERFSAEFPKEGPSILRIQQVVRGDSAAYFCASSRDSGNTIYFGEGSWLTVV.

In the case of this clone: The read comes to an end 3 residues before the CDR3 does, leaving the germline J gene to fill in the end. The chain links TRBV5-1 to TRBJ2-1; 9 bases agree with TRBD2. Germline V CDR1 and CDR2: SGHRS, YFSETQ. This CDR3 comprises 15 residues. Losses at the gene ends were 4 bases for V and 7 bases for J; bases not matched to a gene: 9. The CDR3: CASSPPAGGGNEQFF. CDR3 DNA, as far as it was read: TGCGCCAGCAGCCCCCCGGCGGGAGGGGGTAATGAG.

Ten or more counts support this clone. The missing CDR3 end, 3 residues past where the read stops, is filled in from the germline J gene. This chain connects TRBV5-1 to TRBJ2-6; possible D gene TRBD1, 6 bases. Trimming removed 4 bases from V and 0 bases from J, with 8 bases in between. There are 15 residues in the CDR3. CDR1 is SGHRS, CDR2 YFSETQ, per germline. The CDR3 is CASSEGGSGANVLTF. Partial CDR3 DNA: TGCGCCAGCAGCGAAGGGGGCTCTGGGGCCAACGTC.

This clone was counted many times. The read ends 3 residues before the CDR3 terminus; that terminus is restored from the germline J gene. This chain uses TRBV7-9 with TRBJ2-7; D might be TRBD2 (6 bases). The CDR3 loop spans 14 amino acids. Looked up from germline, CDR1 is SEHNR and CDR2 is FQNEAQ (reference sequence). Trimming removed 4 bases at V and 1 base at J, with 11 bases between. The DNA read from the CDR3 is TGTGCCAGCAGCTCCCCCGGGACTTCCTACGAG. The encoded protein is CASSSPGTSYE. The whole CDR3 is CASSSPGTSYEQYF.